Listed below are T cell receptor beta chains from one sample, sequenced in a study of blood T cells in healthy people across ages. TCRdb re-analysed the 5' RACE reads in MiXCR, keeping a single row per CDR3 protein. Here the sample spans about 1.6 million distinct CDR3 sequences, 30% to 35% being singletons. The specimen was blood. The receptors shown here come from a woman aged 25-40 years in good health. CDR3s include the opening cysteine and the closing phenylalanine or tryptophan. Fields, in order: V gene, J gene, CDR3 protein.

TRBV19	TRBJ2-2	CASSSLTDTNTGELFF
TRBV24-1	TRBJ1-1	CATSDSRFTFF
TRBV29-1	TRBJ2-5	CSVEIRGWYQETQYF
TRBV27	TRBJ2-5	CASRHGDGETQYF
TRBV11-1	TRBJ1-1	CASSLGGYNTEAFF
TRBV10-3	TRBJ2-1	CAISGQGGLWNEQFF
TRBV5-1	TRBJ2-5	CASSFRLEGGETQYF
TRBV7-3	TRBJ2-3	CASSPGLATDTQYF
TRBV28	TRBJ1-1	CASSFRGRGWGTEAFF
TRBV20-1	TRBJ2-7	CSASQGTNSYEQYF
TRBV27	TRBJ2-7	CASPTSGIVYEQYF
TRBV9	TRBJ2-3	CASSVAGATDTQYF
TRBV12-3/TRBV12-4	TRBJ1-1	CASSFGNRGTEAFF
TRBV5-1	TRBJ2-5	CASSSARGGVETQYF
TRBV7-3	TRBJ2-5	CASSELGGLYQETQYF
TRBV27	TRBJ2-1	CASSPKGGARNEQFF
TRBV20-1	TRBJ2-7	CSARPPPKEQYF